A selection of T cell receptor beta chains follows, all from one sample in a study of shared clonotypes between healthy human individuals. TCRdb's copy holds only in-frame clones and misses some; the assay was immunoSEQ multiplex PCR. The sample contains about 2,200,000 clones, 90% to 95% of which appear only once. The material sequenced was naive CD8+ T cells from PBMCs. These receptors came from a man aged 18 to 30 in good health. Some clones in this sample may be carry-over from other donors' samples. Each CDR3 is given with its conserved first and last residue. Fields, in order: D gene, CDR3 length, V gene, clone size, J gene, CDR3 protein, CDR3 DNA. D genes are given only for firm matches. A row's size may be missing; if present it is once, few, many or a size class.

d_call: -
cdr3_length: 14
v_call: TRBV6-5
clone_size: -
j_call: TRBJ2-7
cdr3_aa: CASSYSSRFYEQYF
cdr3_nt: TGTGCCAGCAGTTACTCGAGTAGGTTCTACGAGCAGTACTTC

d_call: TRBD1
cdr3_length: 11
v_call: TRBV7-3
clone_size: -
j_call: TRBJ2-1
cdr3_aa: CASSLWTGGFF
cdr3_nt: TGTGCCAGCAGCCTATGGACAGGCGGCTTCTTC

d_call: -
cdr3_length: 13
v_call: TRBV7-9
clone_size: -
j_call: TRBJ2-5
cdr3_aa: CASSLYFEETQYF
cdr3_nt: TGTGCCAGCAGCTTATATTTCGAAGAGACCCAGTACTTC

d_call: -
cdr3_length: 12
v_call: TRBV16
clone_size: -
j_call: TRBJ1-5
cdr3_aa: CASSQYRRPQHF
cdr3_nt: TGTGCCAGCAGCCAATATCGCAGGCCCCAGCATTTT

d_call: -
cdr3_length: 14
v_call: TRBV4-1
clone_size: few
j_call: TRBJ1-1
cdr3_aa: CASSQKQGNTEAFF
cdr3_nt: TGCGCCAGCAGCCAAAAGCAGGGGAACACTGAAGCTTTCTTT

d_call: -
cdr3_length: 16
v_call: TRBV5-6
clone_size: -
j_call: TRBJ2-5
cdr3_aa: CASSLAFGGDQETQYF
cdr3_nt: TGTGCCAGCAGCTTGGCCTTCGGAGGGGACCAAGAGACCCAGTACTTC

d_call: -
cdr3_length: 12
v_call: TRBV28
clone_size: -
j_call: TRBJ2-1
cdr3_aa: CASSSGLNEQFF
cdr3_nt: TGTGCCAGCAGTAGCGGGCTTAATGAGCAGTTCTTC

d_call: -
cdr3_length: 11
v_call: TRBV5-6
clone_size: -
j_call: TRBJ2-7
cdr3_aa: CASSLLSEQYF
cdr3_nt: TGTGCCAGCAGCTTGTTATCCGAGCAGTACTTC

d_call: TRBD2
cdr3_length: 16
v_call: TRBV2
clone_size: -
j_call: TRBJ2-3
cdr3_aa: CASSPGLAGGGDTQYF
cdr3_nt: TGTGCCAGCAGTCCCGGACTAGCGGGAGGGGGAGATACGCAGTATTTT

d_call: TRBD1
cdr3_length: 19
v_call: TRBV28
clone_size: -
j_call: TRBJ2-7
cdr3_aa: CASSARADRAIPHSYEQYF
cdr3_nt: TGTGCCAGCAGCGCTAGGGCCGACAGGGCGATCCCTCACTCATACGAGCAGTACTTC

d_call: -
cdr3_length: 11
v_call: TRBV11-2
clone_size: -
j_call: TRBJ2-7
cdr3_aa: CASSLPGEQYF
cdr3_nt: TGTGCCAGCAGCTTACCGGGAGAGCAGTACTTC

d_call: -
cdr3_length: 14
v_call: TRBV27
clone_size: -
j_call: TRBJ1-1
cdr3_aa: CASSSSWGNTEAFF
cdr3_nt: TGTGCCAGCAGTTCCTCCTGGGGGAACACTGAAGCTTTCTTT

d_call: -
cdr3_length: 16
v_call: TRBV4-1
clone_size: -
j_call: TRBJ2-2
cdr3_aa: CASSQLFGATTGELFF
cdr3_nt: TGCGCCAGCAGCCAACTCTTCGGGGCTACCACCGGGGAGCTGTTTTTT

d_call: TRBD2
cdr3_length: 16
v_call: TRBV27
clone_size: -
j_call: TRBJ2-3
cdr3_aa: CASRRTSAVRTDTQYF
cdr3_nt: TGTGCCAGCAGACGAACTAGCGCGGTACGGACAGATACGCAGTATTTT

d_call: -
cdr3_length: 17
v_call: TRBV7-6
clone_size: -
j_call: TRBJ2-3
cdr3_aa: CASSLAPGGGSTDTQYF
cdr3_nt: TGTGCCAGCAGCTTAGCGCCTGGCGGGGGCTCCACAGATACGCAGTATTTT

d_call: -
cdr3_length: 16
v_call: TRBV5-8
clone_size: -
j_call: TRBJ1-1
cdr3_aa: CASSLGGVRANTEAFF
cdr3_nt: TGTGCCAGCAGCTTAGGAGGGGTCAGGGCGAACACTGAAGCTTTCTTT

d_call: -
cdr3_length: 14
v_call: TRBV19
clone_size: -
j_call: TRBJ1-4
cdr3_aa: CASFSGMGYEKLFF
cdr3_nt: TGTGCCAGCTTTTCCGGGATGGGGTATGAAAAACTGTTTTTT

d_call: TRBD1
cdr3_length: 14
v_call: TRBV7-9
clone_size: -
j_call: TRBJ1-1
cdr3_aa: CASSPETGEGEAFF
cdr3_nt: TGTGCCAGCAGCCCGGAGACAGGGGAAGGCGAAGCTTTCTTT

d_call: TRBD1
cdr3_length: 18
v_call: TRBV28
clone_size: -
j_call: TRBJ2-7
cdr3_aa: CASSGNRDRARASYEQYF
cdr3_nt: TGTGCCAGCAGTGGGAACCGGGACAGGGCACGAGCCTCCTACGAGCAGTACTTC

d_call: -
cdr3_length: 19
v_call: TRBV12-2
clone_size: -
j_call: TRBJ2-7
cdr3_aa: CASRLAWGTCGKLSYEQYF
cdr3_nt: TGTGCAAGTCGCTTAGCGTGGGGTACGTGCGGGAAACTCTCCTACGAGCAGTACTTC

d_call: TRBD1
cdr3_length: 15
v_call: TRBV7-3
clone_size: -
j_call: TRBJ2-3
cdr3_aa: CASSLFGTGTDTQYF
cdr3_nt: TGTGCCAGCAGCTTATTCGGGACAGGGACAGATACGCAGTATTTT

d_call: -
cdr3_length: 13
v_call: TRBV11-3
clone_size: -
j_call: TRBJ2-3
cdr3_aa: CASRDGFTDTQYF
cdr3_nt: TGTGCCAGCCGGGACGGATTCACAGATACGCAGTATTTT

d_call: -
cdr3_length: 14
v_call: TRBV6-5
clone_size: -
j_call: TRBJ1-4
cdr3_aa: CASSYLDGNEKLFF
cdr3_nt: TGTGCCAGCAGTTACCTCGACGGTAATGAAAAACTGTTTTTT

d_call: TRBD2
cdr3_length: 15
v_call: TRBV28
clone_size: -
j_call: TRBJ2-7
cdr3_aa: CASSLGLAGVREQYF
cdr3_nt: TGTGCCAGCAGTCTTGGACTAGCGGGAGTTCGCGAGCAGTACTTC

d_call: TRBD1
cdr3_length: 18
v_call: TRBV5-1
clone_size: -
j_call: TRBJ2-2
cdr3_aa: CASSLVSGGAGNTGELFF
cdr3_nt: TGCGCCAGCAGCTTGGTCTCAGGGGGCGCCGGGAACACCGGGGAGCTGTTTTTT

d_call: -
cdr3_length: 14
v_call: TRBV6-5
clone_size: -
j_call: TRBJ2-5
cdr3_aa: CASSYSRARETQYF
cdr3_nt: TGTGCCAGCAGTTACTCGAGGGCCAGAGAGACCCAGTACTTC

d_call: -
cdr3_length: 17
v_call: TRBV7-9
clone_size: -
j_call: TRBJ2-5
cdr3_aa: CASSSLSRKALQETQYF
cdr3_nt: TGTGCCAGCAGCTCGCTTAGCAGGAAGGCCTTGCAAGAGACCCAGTACTTC

d_call: TRBD2
cdr3_length: 16
v_call: TRBV11-2
clone_size: -
j_call: TRBJ2-1
cdr3_aa: CASSPPPGGTYNEQFF
cdr3_nt: TGTGCCAGCAGCCCCCCCCCGGGGGGGACCTACAATGAGCAGTTCTTC

d_call: -
cdr3_length: 14
v_call: TRBV5-4
clone_size: -
j_call: TRBJ1-4
cdr3_aa: CASSWGQTNEKLFF
cdr3_nt: TGTGCCAGCAGCTGGGGTCAGACTAATGAAAAACTGTTTTTT

d_call: TRBD2
cdr3_length: 16
v_call: TRBV29-1
clone_size: once
j_call: TRBJ2-1
cdr3_aa: CSVRGDAGGPHNEQFF
cdr3_nt: TGCAGCGTGCGGGGAGATGCGGGAGGGCCGCACAATGAGCAGTTCTTC

d_call: -
cdr3_length: 13
v_call: TRBV11-2
clone_size: -
j_call: TRBJ2-1
cdr3_aa: CASSLLFYNEQFF
cdr3_nt: TGTGCCAGCAGCTTATTATTCTACAATGAGCAGTTCTTC

d_call: -
cdr3_length: 14
v_call: TRBV11-2
clone_size: -
j_call: TRBJ2-5
cdr3_aa: CASSLFAVDETQYF
cdr3_nt: TGTGCCAGCAGCTTGTTTGCTGTCGACGAGACCCAGTACTTC

d_call: TRBD2
cdr3_length: 15
v_call: TRBV19
clone_size: once
j_call: TRBJ2-1
cdr3_aa: CASSMRTSGTDEQFF
cdr3_nt: TGTGCCAGTAGTATGCGGACTAGCGGGACCGATGAGCAGTTCTTC

d_call: -
cdr3_length: 15
v_call: TRBV6-1
clone_size: -
j_call: TRBJ1-1
cdr3_aa: CASSPMGEPNTEAFF
cdr3_nt: TGTGCCAGCAGCCCCATGGGGGAACCGAACACTGAAGCTTTCTTT

d_call: -
cdr3_length: 14
v_call: TRBV27
clone_size: -
j_call: TRBJ1-2
cdr3_aa: CASRPDRANYGYTF
cdr3_nt: TGTGCCAGCAGACCCGACAGAGCTAACTATGGCTACACCTTC

d_call: -
cdr3_length: 13
v_call: TRBV19
clone_size: -
j_call: TRBJ2-1
cdr3_aa: CASSIGVGNEQFF
cdr3_nt: TGTGCCAGTAGTATAGGAGTGGGCAATGAGCAGTTCTTC

d_call: TRBD2
cdr3_length: 19
v_call: TRBV9
clone_size: -
j_call: TRBJ2-7
cdr3_aa: CASSTYPTGLAGASYEQYF
cdr3_nt: TGTGCCAGCAGCACCTATCCGACCGGCCTAGCGGGAGCTAGCTACGAGCAGTACTTC

d_call: -
cdr3_length: 14
v_call: TRBV28
clone_size: once
j_call: TRBJ2-7
cdr3_aa: CASSSRGGSYEQYF
cdr3_nt: TGTGCCAGCAGTTCCCGTGGCGGTTCCTACGAGCAGTACTTC

d_call: TRBD1
cdr3_length: 16
v_call: TRBV7-7
clone_size: -
j_call: TRBJ1-2
cdr3_aa: CASSLVLWDRAYGYTF
cdr3_nt: TGTGCCAGCAGCTTAGTACTCTGGGACAGGGCTTATGGCTACACCTTC